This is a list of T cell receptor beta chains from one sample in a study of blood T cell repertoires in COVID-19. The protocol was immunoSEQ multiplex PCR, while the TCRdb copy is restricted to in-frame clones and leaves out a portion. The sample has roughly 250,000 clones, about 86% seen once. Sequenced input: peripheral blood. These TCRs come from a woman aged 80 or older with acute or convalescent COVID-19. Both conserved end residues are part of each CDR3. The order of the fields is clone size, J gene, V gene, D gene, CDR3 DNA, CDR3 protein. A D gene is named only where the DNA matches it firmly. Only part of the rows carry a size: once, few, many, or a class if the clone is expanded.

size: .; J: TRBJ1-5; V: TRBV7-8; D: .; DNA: TGTGCCAGCAGCCCAGTCTTTCGATACGACAGTTATAGCAATCAGCCCCAGCATTTT; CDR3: CASSPVFRYDSYSNQPQHF
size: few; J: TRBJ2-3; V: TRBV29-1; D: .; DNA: TGCAGCGTTGGACAGGACTTCACAGATACGCAGTATTTT; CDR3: CSVGQDFTDTQYF
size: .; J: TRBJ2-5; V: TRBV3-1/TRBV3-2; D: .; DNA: TGTGCCAGCAGCCTCAGGGAACTGTTACAAGAGACCCAGTACTTC; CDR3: CASSLRELLQETQYF
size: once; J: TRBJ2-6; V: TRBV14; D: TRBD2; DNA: TGTGCCAGCAGCCAAACCCGCGGCGGGGGGGGCTCTGGGGCCAACGTCCTGACTTTC; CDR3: CASSQTRGGGGSGANVLTF
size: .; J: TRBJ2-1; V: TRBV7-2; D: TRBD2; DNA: TGTGCCAGCAGCCCTAGGGCGGGGGGCTACAATGAGCAGTTCTTC; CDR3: CASSPRAGGYNEQFF
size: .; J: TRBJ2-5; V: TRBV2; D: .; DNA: TGTGCCAGCAGTGGGGCAGGGGCAGGGGAGACCCAGTACTTC; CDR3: CASSGAGAGETQYF
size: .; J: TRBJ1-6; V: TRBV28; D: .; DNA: TGTGCCAGCAGTCCACCGAGGGGGTCCTATAATTCACCCCTCCACTTT; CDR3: CASSPPRGSYNSPLHF
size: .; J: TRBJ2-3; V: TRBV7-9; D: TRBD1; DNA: TGTGCCAGCAGCCCAGGGACAGGGGGCACGGGTACGCAGTATTTT; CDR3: CASSPGTGGTGTQYF
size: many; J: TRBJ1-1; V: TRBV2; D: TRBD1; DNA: TGTGCCAGCAGTATCAGGGGGCCGGACACTGAAGCTTTCTTT; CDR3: CASSIRGPDTEAFF
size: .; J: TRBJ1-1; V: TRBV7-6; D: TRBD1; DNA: TGTGCCAGCAGCACGGGACAGGGTAACACTGAAGCTTTCTTT; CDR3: CASSTGQGNTEAFF
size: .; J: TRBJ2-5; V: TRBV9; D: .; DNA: TGTGCCAGCAGCGTGAAAATGAGCGGGTTTGAGACCCAGTACTTC; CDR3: CASSVKMSGFETQYF
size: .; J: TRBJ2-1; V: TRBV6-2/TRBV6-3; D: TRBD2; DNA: TGTGCCAGCAGCCGAAATAGGTTGGGACTAGCGGGGGACTATGAGCAGTTCTTC; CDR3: CASSRNRLGLAGDYEQFF
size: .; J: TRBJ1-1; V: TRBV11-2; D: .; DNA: TGTGCCAGCAGCTTAGATCTTCCGGGAGAAGCTTTCTTT; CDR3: CASSLDLPGEAFF
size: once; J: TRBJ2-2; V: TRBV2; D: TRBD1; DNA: TGTGCCAGTGGGGACAGTTCGAACACCGGGGAGCTGTTTTTT; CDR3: CASGDSSNTGELFF
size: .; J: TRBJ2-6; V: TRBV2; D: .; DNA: TGTGCCAGCAGTGAACGGGGGAGCTCTGGGGCCAACGTCCTGACTTTC; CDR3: CASSERGSSGANVLTF
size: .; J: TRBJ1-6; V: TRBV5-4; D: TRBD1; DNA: TGTGCCAGCAGGGGACAGGGCCTTAATTCACCCCTCCACTTT; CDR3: CASRGQGLNSPLHF
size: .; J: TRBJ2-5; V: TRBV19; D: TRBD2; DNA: TGTGCCAGTAGTATAAGGCTAGCGGTACCCCAAGAGACCCAGTACTTC; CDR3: CASSIRLAVPQETQYF
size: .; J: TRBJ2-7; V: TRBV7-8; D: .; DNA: TGTGCCAGCAGCCCCCGGCTAGAGAAGCAGTACTTC; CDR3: CASSPRLEKQYF
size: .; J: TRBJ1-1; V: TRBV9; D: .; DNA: TGTGCCAGCAGCCCACGGAGCATATTGAACACTGAAGCTTTCTTT; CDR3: CASSPRSILNTEAFF
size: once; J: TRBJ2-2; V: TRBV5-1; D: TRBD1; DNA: TGCGCCAGCAGCTACCGGACAGGGAACACCGGGGAGCTGTTTTTT; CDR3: CASSYRTGNTGELFF
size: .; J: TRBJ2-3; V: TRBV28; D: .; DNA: TGTGCCAGCAGTTTCCCAGGGCCGCCGGCAGATACGCAGTATTTT; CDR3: CASSFPGPPADTQYF
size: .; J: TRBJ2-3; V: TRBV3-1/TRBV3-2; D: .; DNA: TGTGCCAGCAGCCCCCGCGCGTGGGACTCATACACAGATACGCAGTATTTT; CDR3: CASSPRAWDSYTDTQYF
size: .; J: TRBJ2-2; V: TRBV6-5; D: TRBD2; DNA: TGTGCCAGCACAAGCGGGGGGGCCGAGGGCGGGGAGCTGTTTTTT; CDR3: CASTSGGAEGGELFF
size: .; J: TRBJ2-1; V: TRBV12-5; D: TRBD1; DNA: TGTGCTAGTGGTTTGGTACTTGGACAGGGGGGGAGCAATGAGCAGTTCTTC; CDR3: CASGLVLGQGGSNEQFF
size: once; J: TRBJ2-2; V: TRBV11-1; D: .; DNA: TGTGCCAGCAGCGACGTCAGGGGAACGGGCGGGGAGCTGTTTTTT; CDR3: CASSDVRGTGGELFF
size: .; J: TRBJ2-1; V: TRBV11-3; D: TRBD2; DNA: TGTGCCAGCAGCAAGGACACGGGGGGATACAATGAGCAGTTCTTC; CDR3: CASSKDTGGYNEQFF
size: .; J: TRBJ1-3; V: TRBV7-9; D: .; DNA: TGTGCCAGCAGCTCACAGGGTCCTGGAAACACCATATATTTT; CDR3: CASSSQGPGNTIYF
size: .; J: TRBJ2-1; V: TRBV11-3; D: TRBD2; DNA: TGTGCCAGCAGCCAAATTTTTAGCGGGGGACACAATGAGCAGTTCTTC; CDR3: CASSQIFSGGHNEQFF
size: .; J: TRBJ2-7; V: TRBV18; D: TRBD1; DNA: TGTGCCAGCTCACCAAGCGGGACAGGGGGCACCGAGCAGTACTTC; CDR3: CASSPSGTGGTEQYF
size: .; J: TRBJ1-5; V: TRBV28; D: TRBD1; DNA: TGTGCCAGCAGTACCCGGGGGACAGGTGCGGGCAATCAGCCCCAGCATTTT; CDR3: CASSTRGTGAGNQPQHF
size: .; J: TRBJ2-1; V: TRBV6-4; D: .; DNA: TGTGCCAGCAGTGTTCAGGGGAGCTCCTACAATGAGCAGTTCTTC; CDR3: CASSVQGSSYNEQFF